This T cell receptor (beta chain) is from a study of blood T cell repertoires in COVID-19. Across the whole study: Collection of acute and convalescent COVID-19 samples took place in the United States, Italy and Spain. In each case, the material was cDNA or gDNA derived from T cells, B-cell-depleted T cells, or PBMCs.

The CDR3 is 14 amino acids. In germline, CDR1 is MNHEY, CDR2 SVGAGI. V was cut by 5 bases and J by 4 bases, with 14 bases left in between. Assay used: immunoSEQ multiplex PCR; TCRdb lists only in-frame clones, some missing. The table lists about 200,000 clones, 88% of them singletons. Sequencing was performed on peripheral blood. This chain links TRBV6-5 with TRBJ1-1; unclear D gene. This clonotype was obtained from a human donor in a cohort sampled during active COVID-19. Written as DNA, the CDR3 is TGTGCCAGCAGTAAGGACCACGGGGTCACTGAAGCTTTCTTT. Amino acids: CASSKDHGVTEAFF.